This T cell receptor beta chain was sequenced for a study of low-dose radiotherapy and immunotherapy resistance in tumors. Study-level background: Intravenous administration to patients comprised nivolumab at 240 mg every two weeks and ipilimumab at 1 mg/kg every six weeks. From cycle 1 day 1, patients took oral aspirin 300 mg every day for four cycles.

Time point here: before trial treatment. The donors' treatment consisted of nivolumab, ipilimumab, aspirin, low-dose cyclophosphamide and low-dose radiotherapy. cDNA synthesis used a TRAV/TRBV-specific primer set for both chains. The TCRs were subjected to amplification over approximately 18 PCR cycles employing a constant-region primer in conjunction with a V-primer adapter. TCRdb reanalysed the reads using MiXCR and keeps one entry per CDR3 protein. The data contain tens of thousands of distinct CDR3 sequences, 26% of them singletons. The CDR3 is 16 amino acids. Looked up from germline, CDR1 is MNHEY and CDR2 is SVGEGT. Unmatched junction bases numbered 5, after V lost 2 bases and J lost 8 bases.

The source is a male donor with rectosigmoid adenocarcinoma. The chain couples TRBV6-2 or TRBV6-3 to TRBJ2-1; 14 positions agree with TRBD2. The sequenced sample was PBMCs, obtained before treatment. CDR3 sequence (DNA): TGTGCCAGCAGTTACCAGACTAGCGGGAGGGTCTATGAGCAGTTCTTC. Protein sequence: CASSYQTSGRVYEQFF.